The following is a TCR beta chain sequence with its context. Its antigen is not known. Profiled with immunoSEQ multiplex PCR; TCRdb holds only in-frame clones, not every one. The sample holds 60,000 to 85,000 clones, 75% to 90% seen once. This record comes from a study of OX40 agonist ivuxolimab in advanced cancers. Across the whole study: The dose-escalation group included hepatocellular carcinoma, melanoma, renal cell carcinoma and head and neck cancer. Of the participants, around 43% had some prior anti-PD-1, anti-PD-L1 or anti-CTLA-4 therapy, which was allowed.

Cycle 7 day 1, cycle 4 day 1, and baseline were the timepoints at which blood was sampled. Study-level points and caveats: Certain nonresponding patients likewise had low normalized T-cell clonal expansion.

This CDR3 contains 16 residues. Germline lookup yields CDR1 SGHVS and CDR2 FQNEAQ. The V segment lost 1 base and the J segment 10 bases; nucleotides outside the gene matches: 12. The rearrangement links TRBV7-8 to TRBJ2-7, with TRBD2 identical over 11 bases. This sequence was found in an adult with an advanced solid tumor such as melanoma, head and neck, liver or kidney cancer. Specimen: CD4+ or CD8+ T cells sorted from blood, collected in a trial of the OX40 agonist ivuxolimab. The CDR3 sequence: CASSLDLLAGVGVQYF. CDR3 in DNA: TGTGCCAGCAGCTTAGATCTACTAGCGGGAGTGGGGGTTCAGTACTTC.